The T cell receptor beta chain under discussion was sequenced for a study of T cell responses to AZD1222 COVID-19 vaccine. Concerning this clone itself: Antigen: not known.

The V end was cut by 3 bases, the J end by 7 bases, with 12 bases between. CDR3 length: 14 residues. The germline V gene has CDR1 KGHDR and CDR2 SFDVKD. Overall study findings and caveats: Most donors were white British and more were female, and clonal diversity was possibly underestimated.

The repertoire was sequenced with immunoSEQ multiplex PCR; TCRdb's copy has only in-frame clones and lacks some. The data show about 86,000 clones, around 80% seen once. The rearrangement links TRBV24-1 to TRBJ2-1; weak D call: TRBD2 (7 bases). The source was peripheral blood, collected on day 0 of AZD1222 vaccination. This TCR derives from an adult in good health. CDR3 amino acids: CATSDNGRGNEQFF. The CDR3 nucleotides are TGTGCCACCAGTGATAATGGGAGGGGGAATGAGCAGTTCTTC.